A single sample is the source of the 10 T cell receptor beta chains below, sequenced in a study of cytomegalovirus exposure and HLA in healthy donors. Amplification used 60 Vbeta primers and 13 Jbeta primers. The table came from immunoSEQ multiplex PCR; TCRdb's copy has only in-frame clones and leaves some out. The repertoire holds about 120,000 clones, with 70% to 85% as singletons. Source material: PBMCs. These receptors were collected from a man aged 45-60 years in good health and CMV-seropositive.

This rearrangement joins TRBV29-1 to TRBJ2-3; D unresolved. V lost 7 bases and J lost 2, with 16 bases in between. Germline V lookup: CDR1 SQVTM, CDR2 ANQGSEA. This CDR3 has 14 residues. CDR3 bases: TGCAGCGGTGACGACGCCAGGTCCACAGATACGCAGTATTTT. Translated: CSGDDARSTDTQYF.

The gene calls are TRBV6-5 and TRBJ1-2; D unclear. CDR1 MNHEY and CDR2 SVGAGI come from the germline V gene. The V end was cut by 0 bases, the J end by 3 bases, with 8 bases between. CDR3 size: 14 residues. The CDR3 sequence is CASSYSAGDYGYTF. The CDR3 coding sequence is TGTGCCAGCAGTTACTCGGCCGGGGACTATGGCTACACCTTC.

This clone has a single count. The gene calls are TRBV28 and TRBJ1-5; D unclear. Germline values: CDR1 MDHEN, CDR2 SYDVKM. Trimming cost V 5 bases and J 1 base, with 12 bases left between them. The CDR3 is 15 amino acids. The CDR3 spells CASSPIDNSNQPQHF. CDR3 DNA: TGTGCCAGCAGTCCCATAGACAACAGCAATCAGCCCCAGCATTTT.

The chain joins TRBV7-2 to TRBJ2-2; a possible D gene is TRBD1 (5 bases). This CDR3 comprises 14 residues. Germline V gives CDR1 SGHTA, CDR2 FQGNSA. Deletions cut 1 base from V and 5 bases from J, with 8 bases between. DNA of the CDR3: TGTGCCAGCAGCTTAGTTTCAGGGACCGGGGAGCTGTTTTTT. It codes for CASSLVSGTGELFF.

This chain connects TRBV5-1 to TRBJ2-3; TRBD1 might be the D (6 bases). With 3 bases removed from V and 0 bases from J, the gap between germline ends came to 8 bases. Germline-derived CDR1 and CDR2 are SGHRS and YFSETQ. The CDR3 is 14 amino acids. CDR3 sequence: CASSSGQSTDTQYF. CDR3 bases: TGCGCCAGCAGCTCCGGACAGAGCACAGATACGCAGTATTTT.

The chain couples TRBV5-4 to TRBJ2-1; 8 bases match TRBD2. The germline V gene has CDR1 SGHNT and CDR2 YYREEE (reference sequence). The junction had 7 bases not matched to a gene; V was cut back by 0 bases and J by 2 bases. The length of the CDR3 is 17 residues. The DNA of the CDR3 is TGTGCCAGCAGCTTGGGTTCAGCGGGGGCTACCTACAATGAGCAGTTCTTC. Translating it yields CASSLGSAGATYNEQFF.

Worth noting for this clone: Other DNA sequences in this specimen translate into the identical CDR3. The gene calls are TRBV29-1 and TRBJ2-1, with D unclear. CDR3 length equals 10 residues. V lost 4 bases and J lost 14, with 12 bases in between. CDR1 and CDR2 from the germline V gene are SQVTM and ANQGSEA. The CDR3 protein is CSVGDPAEFF. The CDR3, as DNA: TGCAGCGTTGGCGACCCCGCGGAGTTCTTC.

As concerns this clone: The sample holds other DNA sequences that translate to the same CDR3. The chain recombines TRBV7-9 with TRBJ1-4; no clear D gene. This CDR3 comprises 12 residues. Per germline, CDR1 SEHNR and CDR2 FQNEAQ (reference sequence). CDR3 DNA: TGTGCGAGCGGCTCACTAAATGAAAAACTGTTTTTT. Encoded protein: CASGSLNEKLFF.

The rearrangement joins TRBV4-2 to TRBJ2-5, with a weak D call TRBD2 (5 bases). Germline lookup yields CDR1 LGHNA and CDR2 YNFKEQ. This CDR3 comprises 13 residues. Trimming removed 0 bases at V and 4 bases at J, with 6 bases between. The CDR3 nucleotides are TGTGCCAGCAGCCAAGATCGGGGAGAGACCCAGTACTTC. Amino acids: CASSQDRGETQYF.

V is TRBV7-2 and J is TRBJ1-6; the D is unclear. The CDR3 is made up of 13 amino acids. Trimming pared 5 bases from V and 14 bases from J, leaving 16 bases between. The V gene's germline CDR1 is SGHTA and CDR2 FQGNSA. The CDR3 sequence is CASSEIDISTLHF. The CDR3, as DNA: TGTGCCAGCAGCGAGATAGACATTTCGACCCTCCACTTT.